A single sample gave rise to the 32 T cell receptor beta chains below, sequenced in a study of identical twins. TCRdb called the 5' RACE reads again in MiXCR, with one record for every CDR3 protein. The table has 150,000 or so distinct CDR3 sequences, roughly 3.5% seen once. Material for sequencing was memory T cells sorted from blood. The receptor source for this set is a man aged 18 to 30 in good health.

This clonotype was counted ten times or more. V is TRBV12-3 or TRBV12-4 and J is TRBJ2-7; 7 nucleotides align to TRBD1. The trim removed 3 bases at V and 0 bases at J, leaving 5 bases unmatched. The CDR3 covers 15 residues. Here the CDR3 reads CASSLTGRSSYEQYF. DNA for the CDR3: TGTGCCAGCAGTTTGACAGGGCGCAGCTCCTACGAGCAGTACTTC.

This clonotype was seen repeatedly, ten times or more. V usage is TRBV20-1 and J usage is TRBJ2-5, with D perhaps matching TRBD1 or TRBD2 (5 bases each). The CDR3 covers 13 residues. The V end was cut by 4 bases, the J end by 5 bases, with 14 bases between. Germline lookup yields CDR1 DFQATT and CDR2 SNEGSKA (reference sequence). CDR3: CSANYRSGETQYF. As DNA, the CDR3 is TGCAGTGCTAACTACAGGAGCGGTGAGACCCAGTACTTC.

In its sample, this clonotype was seen many times. The chain employs TRBV29-1 and TRBJ2-2, with D uncertain. This CDR3 contains 17 residues. V was pared by 5 bases and J by 5 bases, with 24 bases between. Germline values: CDR1 SQVTM, CDR2 ANQGSEA. The CDR3 loop is CSVPKSFGSTQTGELFF. In DNA form, the CDR3 reads TGCAGCGTTCCCAAATCCTTCGGCAGCACCCAGACCGGGGAGCTGTTTTTT.

This clonotype has at least ten counts. The V call is TRBV7-2, the J call TRBJ2-3; 10 nucleotides agree with TRBD2. Trimming removed 4 bases from V and 6 bases from J; junction bases left unmatched: 7. The CDR3 is made up of 15 amino acids. Germline loops: CDR1 SGHTA, CDR2 FQGNSA. The CDR3 DNA sequence: TGTGCCAGCAGCTCCCCTAGCGGGAGCAGGGATACGCAGTATTTT. It codes for CASSSPSGSRDTQYF.

This clonotype was counted many times. The chain recombines TRBV5-8 with TRBJ2-1; 7 bases align to TRBD1. Germline V lookup: CDR1 SGHTS, CDR2 YDEGEE. The CDR3 covers 13 residues. V gave up 4 bases and J gave up 6 bases; unmatched junction bases: 4. The CDR3 is CASSQDRINEQFF. CDR3 in DNA: TGTGCCAGCAGCCAGGACAGGATCAATGAGCAGTTCTTC.

Ten or more counts support this clonotype. V gene TRBV20-1 combines with J gene TRBJ2-7; 11 nucleotides line up with TRBD2. V lost 8 bases to trimming and J lost 1 base; unmatched junction nucleotides: 7. Per germline, CDR1 DFQATT and CDR2 SNEGSKA (reference sequence). The CDR3 runs to 14 residues. The CDR3 reads CSFPIAGGSYEQYF. CDR3 nucleotides: TGCAGTTTCCCAATAGCGGGAGGGTCCTACGAGCAGTACTTC.

The sample holds many counts of this clonotype. The rearrangement joins TRBV5-6 to TRBJ2-7; the D is unclear. Trimming shortened V by 2 bases and J by 6 bases, and 21 bases separated the two germline ends. Germline-derived CDR1 and CDR2 are SGHDT and YYEEEE. The CDR3 has 16 amino acids. The CDR3 nucleotides are TGTGCCAGCAGCTTACTCCGGGCCTCCGGGCTGGGCGAGCAGTACTTC. Translating gives CASSLLRASGLGEQYF.

The genes are TRBV30 and TRBJ1-2; tentative D call: TRBD1 (5 bases). V lost 8 bases and J lost 2, with 18 bases in between. The CDR3 contains 14 residues. From germline, CDR1 is GTSNPN and CDR2 SVGIG (reference sequence). This CDR3 reads CADKRQSWNYGYTF. The CDR3 region has the DNA TGTGCCGACAAAAGACAGTCCTGGAACTATGGCTACACCTTC.

In this sample, this clonotype turned up many times. CDR3: CASSVDSSQETQYF. CDR3 DNA: TGTGCCAGCAGCGTAGACAGTTCCCAAGAGACCCAGTACTTC. This sequence joins TRBV7-2 and TRBJ2-5; D is possibly TRBD1 (5 bases). The germline V gene has CDR1 SGHTA and CDR2 FQGNSA. V lost 5 bases, J lost 1 base, and 11 bases lay in between. This CDR3 is built from 14 residues. The variable domain in full, completed from reference TRBV7-2 and TRBJ2-5, reads GAGVSQSPSNKVTEKGKDVELRCDPISGHTALYWYRQSLGQGLEFLIYFQGNSAPDKSGLPSDRFSAERTGGSVSTLTIQRTQQEDSAVYLCASSVDSSQETQYFGPGTRLLVL.

The chain combines TRBV11-3 with TRBJ2-5, with a weak D call TRBD2 (7 bases). The CDR3 runs to 15 residues. The V end lost 0 bases, the J end lost 5 bases, and 13 bases lay between the germline ends. Germline V lookup: CDR1 SGHNT, CDR2 YENEEA. The CDR3 coding sequence is TGTGCCAGCAGCTTAGACATCGGGGGGCTGGAGACCCAGTACTTC. Translation: CASSLDIGGLETQYF.

This clonotype showed up many times. The rearrangement links TRBV9 to TRBJ2-7, with 9 bases identical to TRBD1. With V trimmed by 5 bases and J by 7 bases, 13 bases remained unmatched. The CDR3 is made up of 15 amino acids. CDR1 and CDR2 (germline): SGDLS, YYNGEE. This CDR3 is CASSVGPGQGEEQYV. CDR3 nucleotide sequence: TGTGCCAGCAGTGTCGGACCGGGACAGGGCGAGGAGCAGTACGTC.

In this sample, this clonotype turned up many times. The chain carries TRBV3-1 and TRBJ2-1, with a possible D match to TRBD2 (5 bases). The length of the CDR3 is 13 residues. V was pared by 3 bases and J by 8 bases, with 11 bases between. The germline gives CDR1 LGHDT, CDR2 YNNKEL (reference sequence). The CDR3 loop is CASSHGWEYEQFF. Written as DNA, the CDR3 is TGTGCCAGCAGCCATGGTTGGGAGTATGAGCAGTTCTTC.

The CDR3 region has the DNA TGTGCCTGGAGCTATGGACTAGCGGGAGTAGCAGGGGAGCTGTTTTTT. Residues: CAWSYGLAGVAGELFF. The chain joins TRBV30 to TRBJ2-2, with 13 positions matching TRBD2. The V gene's germline CDR1 is GTSNPN and CDR2 SVGIG (reference sequence). J lost 8 bases, V lost 3 bases, and 9 bases had no gene match. The CDR3 runs 16 residues.

This clonotype was seen ten or more times. This chain links TRBV12-3 or TRBV12-4 with TRBJ2-2, with D possibly TRBD2 on 6 matching bases. This CDR3 is built from 15 residues. Trimming cost V 6 bases and J 5 bases, with 16 bases left between them. The CDR3 sequence is CASSYGGSLTGELFF. Here the CDR3 DNA reads TGTGCCAGCAGCTATGGGGGGTCCCTAACCGGGGAGCTGTTTTTT.

This clonotype was recorded many times. The V and J genes are TRBV20-1 and TRBJ2-1; no clear D. Looked up from germline, CDR1 is DFQATT and CDR2 is SNEGSKA (reference sequence). The CDR3 length is 12 residues. Trimming shortened V by 3 bases and J by 4 bases, and 7 bases separated the two germline ends. The CDR3 sequence: CSASIGYNEQFF. CDR3 nucleotide sequence: TGCAGTGCTAGTATAGGTTACAATGAGCAGTTCTTC.

This clonotype was observed at least ten times. This chain uses TRBV7-8 with TRBJ2-1; 9 bases line up with TRBD2. The ends lost 2 bases at V and 5 bases at J; junction bases unmatched: 10. This CDR3 region has 17 residues. From germline, CDR1 is SGHVS and CDR2 FQNEAQ. The CDR3 coding sequence is TGTGCCAGCAGCTTAACTCCTAGCGGGAAATACCACAATGAGCAGTTCTTC. Protein: CASSLTPSGKYHNEQFF.

The CDR3 loop reads CASSDLAASYNEQFF. Written as DNA, the CDR3 is TGCGCCAGCAGCGACCTAGCAGCCTCCTACAATGAGCAGTTCTTC. V gene TRBV5-1 combines with J gene TRBJ2-1, with D tentatively TRBD2 (5 bases). Germline CDR1 SGHRS, CDR2 YFSETQ. The V and J ends lost 4 bases and 0 bases respectively, with 11 bases between them. There are 15 residues in the CDR3.

The sample holds many counts of this clonotype. The chain links TRBV2 to TRBJ2-7; perhaps TRBD1 as D (6 bases). This CDR3 has 13 amino acids. Germline CDR1 is SNHLY and CDR2 is FYNNEI. The ends were cut back, 5 bases at V and 3 bases at J, with 11 bases in the middle. CDR3 region: CASSRGQFYEQYV. The CDR3 DNA reads TGTGCCAGCAGTCGAGGACAGTTCTACGAGCAGTACGTC.

This clonotype has a count of ten or more. This chain's CDR3 is CASSLLRGLYNEQFF. In nucleotides, the CDR3 is TGTGCCAGCAGCTTGTTGAGGGGGCTTTACAATGAGCAGTTCTTC. The rearrangement uses TRBV11-2 and TRBJ2-1; 7 nucleotides line up with TRBD1. Per germline, CDR1 SGHAT and CDR2 FQNNGV. V was pared by 3 bases and J by 4 bases, with 6 bases of the junction left unmatched. CDR3 size: 15 residues.

As for this clonotype: A single base separates this from a much larger clone, so it may be a read error. This is likely a read error, given that the CDR3 carries no conserved phenylalanine or tryptophan at its end. Because the CDR3's place on the DNA is in doubt, the DNA is left out and the CDR3 is given as listed by TCRdb. CDR3 residues: CASSLAPPSPYY. The chain links TRBV12-3 or TRBV12-4 to TRBJ2-3; the D call in the table, TRBD1, was not verified against the DNA. Termini included, the CDR3 measures 12 amino acids.

This clonotype has ten or more counts. The chain has TRBV20-1 and TRBJ2-1, with D perhaps TRBD2 (5 bases). In germline, CDR1 is DFQATT, CDR2 SNEGSKA (reference sequence). This CDR3 contains 10 residues. Trimming left V 7 bases short and J 6 bases short, with 7 bases between. CDR3: CSVRGNEQFF. The DNA of the CDR3 is TGCAGTGTCCGGGGCAATGAGCAGTTCTTC.

This clonotype appeared many times. The chain carries TRBV5-5 and TRBJ2-7; D remains unclear. V lost 3 bases, J lost 3 bases, and 16 bases lay in between. Germline V lookup: CDR1 SGHKS, CDR2 YYEKEE (reference sequence). The CDR3 covers 15 residues. The CDR3 here is CASSSIGRFLYEQYV. The CDR3 DNA follows: TGTGCCAGCAGCTCCATTGGTCGCTTCCTCTACGAGCAGTACGTC.

This clonotype was picked up many times. The chain joins TRBV20-1 to TRBJ2-1; 11 bases map to TRBD2. The CDR3 loop spans 16 amino acids. In germline, CDR1 is DFQATT, CDR2 SNEGSKA (reference sequence). V gave up 3 bases and J gave up 4 bases; unmatched junction bases: 8. The CDR3: CSARVFTSGRYNEQFF. The DNA for the CDR3 is TGCAGTGCTAGGGTTTTTACTAGCGGGAGATACAATGAGCAGTTCTTC.

This clonotype was counted ten times or more. The chain carries TRBV6-1 and TRBJ2-3, with D possibly TRBD1 on 6 matching bases. Germline loops: CDR1 MNHNS, CDR2 SASEGT. V gave up 7 bases and J gave up 4 bases, with 12 bases separating them. The CDR3 loop spans 13 amino acids. The CDR3 DNA is TGTGCCAGCATCACAGGGTGGGCAGATACGCAGTATTTT. It codes for CASITGWADTQYF.

This clonotype was picked up many times. The V gene is TRBV12-3 or TRBV12-4, the J gene TRBJ1-1; D gene unclear. This CDR3 has 11 residues. Trimming left V 6 bases short and J 5 bases short, with 7 bases between. In DNA form, the CDR3 reads TGTGCCAGCAGACATAATACTGAAGCTTTCTTT. It is translated as CASRHNTEAFF.

This chain uses TRBV20-1 with TRBJ2-1, with D unresolved. The V gene lost 2 bases and the J gene lost 2 bases, with 10 bases spanning the gap. Germline V gene lookup returns CDR1 DFQATT and CDR2 SNEGSKA (reference sequence). The CDR3 covers 14 residues. The CDR3 spells CSARTGSPYNEQFF. The DNA of the CDR3 is TGCAGTGCTAGAACCGGTAGCCCCTACAATGAGCAGTTCTTC.

Many counts were recorded for this clonotype. In nucleotides, the CDR3 is TGCGCCAGCAGCCAAGTCCGCGTTAACTATGGCTACACCTTC. It yields the protein CASSQVRVNYGYTF. V is TRBV4-1 and J is TRBJ1-2; D call uncertain. Germline V CDR1 and CDR2: MGHRA, YSYEKL. There are 14 residues in the CDR3. Trimming shortened V by 1 base and J by 1 base, and 7 bases separated the two germline ends.

This clonotype was observed many times. This sequence joins TRBV4-3 and TRBJ2-6; weak D call: TRBD2 (5 bases). Germline V CDR1 and CDR2: LGHNA, YSLEER. Trimming pared 1 base from V and 4 bases from J, leaving 14 bases between. The CDR3 is 17 residues long. The CDR3 bases are TGCGCCAGCAGCCAAGTTCGGGGTTCTTACGGGGCCAACGTCCTGACTTTC. Protein: CASSQVRGSYGANVLTF.

The count of this clonotype is one. A much bigger clone sits one base away, suggesting this may be a read error. This rearrangement joins TRBV3-1 to TRBJ1-3; 7 bases match TRBD1. This CDR3 region has 15 residues. From germline, CDR1 is LGHDT and CDR2 YNNKEL (reference sequence). CDR3 nucleotides: TGTGCCATCAGCCAAGGGACAGTACTTGGAAACACCATATATTTT. It specifies CAISQGTVLGNTIYF.

At least ten counts were recorded for this clonotype. For the CDR3, the DNA is TGTGCCAGCAGGGGGATCGGGACTAGCAGAACCCAGTACTTC. Translation: CASRGIGTSRTQYF. The chain recombines TRBV12-3 or TRBV12-4 with TRBJ2-5, with 9 bases matching TRBD2. This CDR3 contains 14 residues. The junction had 10 bases not matched to a gene; V was cut back by 6 bases and J by 8 bases.

This clonotype was recorded at least ten times. CDR3 nucleotide sequence: TGTGCCAGCAGCCCCTGGGGCTCTACTGGAAACACCATATATTTT. Protein: CASSPWGSTGNTIYF. This chain joins TRBV4-2 and TRBJ1-3; perhaps TRBD1 as D (5 bases). Trimming pared 4 bases from V and 2 bases from J, leaving 12 bases between. Germline assignment: CDR1 LGHNA and CDR2 YNFKEQ. The CDR3 covers 15 residues.

This clonotype was seen many times. The chain combines TRBV20-1 with TRBJ2-3, with 10 bases fitting TRBD2. The CDR3 is made up of 17 amino acids. Germline V gene lookup returns CDR1 DFQATT and CDR2 SNEGSKA (reference sequence). V shed 5 bases, J shed 1 base, and the junction held 12 bases outside the gene matches. The CDR3 spells CSAPGTSAPGGTDTQYF. The CDR3 DNA follows: TGCAGTGCTCCTGGGACTAGCGCCCCGGGGGGCACAGATACGCAGTATTTT.